The sequence of this TCR beta chain was determined in a study of tumor and adjacent non-tumor tissue in lung cancer. Across the whole study: Histology: eleven to twelve adenocarcinoma, a couple of squamous cell carcinoma, 1 small cell lung cancer. Aged about 31 to 80 years, patients included nine to ten men and about 5 women with stage I to III disease.

A modified ARM-PCR protocol with three rounds of nested PCR amplified TCRbeta. TCRdb reprocessed the multiplex PCR reads with MiXCR, giving one entry per CDR3 protein. The sample lists over 110,000 distinct CDR3 sequences; roughly 70% were seen once. This clonotype was detected only a few times. The CDR3 has 15 amino acids. Germline CDR1 SGHVS, CDR2 FQNEAQ. The V gene end was trimmed by 3 bases and the J gene end by 4 bases; junction bases not matched to a gene: 6. RNA was extracted from bulk tissue without any cell sorting. The chain recombines TRBV7-8 with TRBJ2-7; 10 nucleotides match TRBD2. The origin of this receptor is a man between 60 and 75 years old with small cell lung cancer. The sequenced sample was lung tumor tissue. The CDR3 DNA reads TGTGCCAGCAGCTTCCCAGCGGGAGGGCCTTACGAGCAGTACTTC. This sequence encodes CASSFPAGGPYEQYF.